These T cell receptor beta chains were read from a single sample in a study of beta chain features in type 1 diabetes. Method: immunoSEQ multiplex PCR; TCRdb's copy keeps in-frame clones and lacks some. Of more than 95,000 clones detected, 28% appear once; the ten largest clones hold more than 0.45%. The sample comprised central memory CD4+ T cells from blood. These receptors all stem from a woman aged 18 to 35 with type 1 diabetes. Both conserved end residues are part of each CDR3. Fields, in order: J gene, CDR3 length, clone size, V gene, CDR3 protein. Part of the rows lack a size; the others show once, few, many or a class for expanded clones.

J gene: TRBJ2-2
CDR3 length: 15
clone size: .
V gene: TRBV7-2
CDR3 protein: CASSLDGRVGGELFF

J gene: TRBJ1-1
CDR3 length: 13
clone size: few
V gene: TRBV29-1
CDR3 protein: CSVAQAGGAEAFF

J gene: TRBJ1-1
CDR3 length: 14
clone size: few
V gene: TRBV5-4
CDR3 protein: CASSGTTANTEAFF

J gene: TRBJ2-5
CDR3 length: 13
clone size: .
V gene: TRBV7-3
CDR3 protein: CASSLSDRETQYF

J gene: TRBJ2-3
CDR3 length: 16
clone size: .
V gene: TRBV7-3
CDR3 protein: CASSLRGAPSTDTQYF

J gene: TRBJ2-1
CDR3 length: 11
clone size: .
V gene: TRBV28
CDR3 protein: CASSLEQQQFF

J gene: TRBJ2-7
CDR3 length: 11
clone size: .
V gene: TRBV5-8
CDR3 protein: CASRNFYEQYF

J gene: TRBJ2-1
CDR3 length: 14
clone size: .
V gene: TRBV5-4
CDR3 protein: CASSSGTTYNEQFF

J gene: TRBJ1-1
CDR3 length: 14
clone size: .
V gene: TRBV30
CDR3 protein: CAWSKGPGGVEAFF

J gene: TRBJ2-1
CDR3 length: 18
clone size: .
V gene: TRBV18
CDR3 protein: CASSPRLLQALSHNEQFF

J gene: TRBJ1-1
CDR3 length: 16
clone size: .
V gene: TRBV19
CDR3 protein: CASRGRTGGMGTEAFF

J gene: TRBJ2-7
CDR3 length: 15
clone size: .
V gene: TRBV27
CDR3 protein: CASKKSGFDSYEQYF

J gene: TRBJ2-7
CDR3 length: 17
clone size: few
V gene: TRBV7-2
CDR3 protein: CASSLQGLAADPYEQYF

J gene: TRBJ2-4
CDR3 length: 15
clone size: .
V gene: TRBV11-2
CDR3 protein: CASSIRTGKINIQYF

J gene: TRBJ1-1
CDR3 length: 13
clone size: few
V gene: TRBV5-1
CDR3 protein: CASRMDSNTEAFF

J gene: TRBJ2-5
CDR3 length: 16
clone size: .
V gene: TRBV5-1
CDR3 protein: CASSLKGLQGGETQYF

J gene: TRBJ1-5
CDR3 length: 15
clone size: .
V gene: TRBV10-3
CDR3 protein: CAISPDRDSNQPQHF

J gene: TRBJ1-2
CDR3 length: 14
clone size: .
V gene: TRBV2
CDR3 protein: CASSLETAQGSYTF

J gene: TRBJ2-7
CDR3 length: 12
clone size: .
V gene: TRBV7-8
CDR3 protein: CASSGGGYEQYF

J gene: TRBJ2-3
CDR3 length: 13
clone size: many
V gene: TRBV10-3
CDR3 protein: CAISVQSPDTQYF

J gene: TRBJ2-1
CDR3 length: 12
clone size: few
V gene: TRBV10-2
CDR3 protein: CAGGAGYNEQFF

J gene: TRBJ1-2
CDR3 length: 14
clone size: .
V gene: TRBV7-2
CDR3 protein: CASQGYTLNYGYTF

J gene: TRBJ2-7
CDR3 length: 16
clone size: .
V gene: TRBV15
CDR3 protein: CATSREGGTSGYEQYF

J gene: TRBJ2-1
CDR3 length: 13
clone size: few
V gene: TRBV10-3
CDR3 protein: CAIMTSPSDEQFF

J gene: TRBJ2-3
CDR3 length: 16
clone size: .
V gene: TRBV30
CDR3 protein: CAWSVRGGLASDTQYF

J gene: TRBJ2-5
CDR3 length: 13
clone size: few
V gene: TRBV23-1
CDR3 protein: CASSQQGEETQYF

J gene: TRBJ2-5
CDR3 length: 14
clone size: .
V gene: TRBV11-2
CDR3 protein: CASSSGGFWETQYF